The source of this TCR beta chain is a study of shared clonotypes between healthy human individuals. The naive CD8 fraction comprised CD45RO-negative cells positively selected for CCR7 and excluded terminally differentiated effector memory CD45RA+ cells. Note on this clone: The antigen is undetermined.

Sequenced by immunoSEQ multiplex PCR; TCRdb stores in-frame clones only, minus some. This sample has fewer than 1 million clones; 90% to 98% occur once, and the top ten carry roughly 0.23%. Study results and limitations: Roughly 5% of naive CD4 clonotypes were shared across several donors.

This CDR3 has 16 amino acids. V was clipped by 5 bases and J by 0 bases, with 15 bases between them. Germline CDR1 and CDR2: SGDLS and YYNGEE. The sequence came from a young man in good health. This chain uses TRBV9 with TRBJ1-3, with D unresolved. Input material: naive CD8+ T cells sorted from blood. In nucleotides, the CDR3 is TGTGCCAGCAGTGCAACAGCCTCGAGCTCTGGAAACACCATATATTTT. Amino acids: CASSATASSSGNTIYF.